This T cell receptor (beta chain) was captured by sequencing in a study of T cell changes during pregnancy in multiple sclerosis. Measured with immunoSEQ multiplex PCR; TCRdb has only the in-frame clones, and not every one. The sample contains around 35,000 clones, 85% to 95% of which appear only once. Sequenced material: CD4+ T cells from peripheral blood mononuclear cells, taken in the second trimester of pregnancy. This receptor was obtained from a female donor with multiple sclerosis, enrolled in a pregnancy study.

CDR3 sequence: CACRQNHQETQYF. CDR3 bases: TGTGCCTGTCGACAGAACCACCAAGAGACCCAGTACTTC. This chain connects TRBV30 to TRBJ2-5, with D tentatively TRBD1 (5 bases). This CDR3 has 13 amino acids. Between the trimmed V and J ends, which lost 6 bases and 0 bases, there was a span of 11 bases. From germline, CDR1 is GTSNPN and CDR2 SVGIG (reference sequence).